These 32 T cell receptor beta chains were sequenced from one sample in a study of tissue T cells after allogeneic stem cell transplantation. The protocol was immunoSEQ multiplex PCR, while the TCRdb copy is restricted to in-frame clones and leaves out a portion. The data hold some 5,700 clones, with roughly 50% observed a single time. Sample time point: mouse harvest day 7 after allogeneic transplant. Tail vein injection delivered 10^7 T-cell-depleted bone marrow cells and 10^6 splenic CD5+ T cells. The specimen was gut tissue. All receptors come from a female BALB/c mouse given C57BL/6 T cells with graft-versus-host disease after an allogeneic hematopoietic cell transplant.

Remarks on this clone: Mouse germline and gene names are used. The CDR3 end falls 1 residue outside the read, so it is completed with the germline J gene. The V and J genes are TRBV26 and TRBJ2-4; TRBD1 aligns across 7 bases. V gave up 5 bases and J gave up 4 bases; unmatched junction bases: 3. The V gene's germline CDR1 is KGHPV and CDR2 FQNQEV (reference sequence). The CDR3 spans 13 residues. Incomplete CDR3 DNA: TGTGCCAGCAGTTGGACAGGAGAAAACACCTTGTAC. It is translated as CASSWTGENTLY. The whole CDR3 region reads CASSWTGENTLYF.

With respect to this clone: Gene names are mouse gene names. The CDR3 end falls 1 residue outside the read, so it is completed with the germline J gene. This chain joins TRBV23 and TRBJ2-5. CDR3 length: 14 amino acids. CDR1 and CDR2 (germline): KGHTA, FQNQQP. CDR3 residues: CSSSQSGGQDTQYF. The sequenced part of the CDR3 DNA is TGCTCCAGCAGTCAATCCGGGGGCCAAGACACCCAGTAC. The full variable domain, in which reference TRBV23 and TRBJ2-5 provide the parts outside the CDR3, is DAAVTQKPRYLIKMKGQEAEMKCIPEKGHTAVFWYQQKQSKELKFLIYFQNQQPLDQIDMVKERFSAVCPSSSLCSLGIRTCEAEDSALYLCSSSQSGGQDTQYFGPGTRLLVL.

By sample fraction, this clone is medium-sized. Gene names are the mouse ones. The read is 1 residue too short to cover the CDR3 end, so that end is filled in from the germline J gene. This rearrangement joins TRBV16 to TRBJ2-1; tentatively, D is TRBD1 (6 bases). This CDR3 has 15 residues. The V end was cut by 0 bases, the J end by 3 bases, with 9 bases between. Germline V gene lookup returns CDR1 SGHSA and CDR2 FRNQAP. CDR3 region: CASSLEGHPYAEQFF. The sequenced part of the CDR3 DNA is TGTGCAAGCAGCTTAGAGGGACACCCCTATGCTGAGCAGTTC.

For this clone: Gene names denote mouse genes. Sequencing ends 1 residue short of the CDR3 end; the germline J gene provides the rest. Distinct nucleotide sequences in the sample also encode this CDR3. This sequence joins TRBV26 and TRBJ1-3; D ambiguous. Germline-derived CDR1 and CDR2 are KGHPV and FQNQEV (reference sequence). Trimming pared 3 bases from V and 0 bases from J, leaving 3 bases between. The CDR3 sequence is 13 residues long. The covered CDR3 bases are TGTGCCAGCAGTCTTTATTCTGGAAATACGCTCTAT. Residues: CASSLYSGNTLY. The whole CDR3 reads CASSLYSGNTLYF.

Comments on this clone: Gene names denote mouse genes. The CDR3 goes on 1 residue after the read ends, and that part is filled in from the germline J gene. The gene calls are TRBV26 and TRBJ2-5; D may be TRBD1 or TRBD2 (5 bases each). CDR3 length: 12 residues. The V gene lost 4 bases and the J gene lost 3 bases, with 5 bases spanning the gap. Germline values: CDR1 KGHPV, CDR2 FQNQEV (reference sequence). CDR3 DNA, as far as it was read: TGTGCCAGCAGTCGGGGGCAAGACACCCAGTAC. Translating it yields CASSRGQDTQY. In full, the CDR3 reads CASSRGQDTQYF.

This clone was seen a handful of times. Gene labels here are mouse ones. The read terminates 1 residue before the CDR3 end, so the remaining end is supplied by the germline J gene. V gene TRBV26 combines with J gene TRBJ1-2; the match to TRBD1 covers 10 bases. Germline V gives CDR1 KGHPV, CDR2 FQNQEV (reference sequence). This CDR3 region has 14 residues. With 4 bases clipped from V and 3 bases from J, the junction kept 2 bases outside the gene matches. The CDR3 sequence: CASSRDRGDSDYTF. The sequenced part of the CDR3 DNA is TGTGCCAGCAGTCGGGACAGGGGCGACTCCGACTACACC.

This clone was detected only a few times. Genes and germline come from the mouse. Read sequence stops 1 residue before the CDR3 end, and the germline J gene provides the missing end. This chain joins TRBV29 and TRBJ1-2, with 10 bases aligning to TRBD1. The CDR3 has 14 amino acids. V was pared by 6 bases and J by 2 bases, with 3 bases of the junction left unmatched. Germline assignment: CDR1 MSHET and CDR2 SYDVDS. This CDR3 is CASRPGQGNSDYTF. CDR3 DNA (partial): TGTGCTAGCAGGCCGGGACAGGGGAACTCCGACTACACC.

In regard to this clone: Mouse germline and gene names are used. The CDR3 end is not reached by the read, which stops 1 residue before it; the germline J gene fills it in. This chain connects TRBV12-1 to TRBJ2-7; 9 bases are shared with TRBD1. The CDR3 has 14 amino acids. Germline trimming cut 4 bases from V and 4 bases from J; bases unmatched to any gene: 7. Germline V gives CDR1 SGHSN, CDR2 HYEKVE. CDR3 DNA, as far as it was read: TGTGCCAGCTCCCGCCGGGACAGGGTTTATGAACAGTAC. Protein sequence: CASSRRDRVYEQY. The entire CDR3 sequence reads CASSRRDRVYEQYF.

About this clone itself: Mouse germline and gene names are used. With the read ending 1 residue before the CDR3 end, the germline J gene is used to fill in that end. The chain links TRBV26 to TRBJ1-1, with 7 bases that match TRBD1. The CDR3 extends over 13 amino acids. Looked up from germline, CDR1 is KGHPV and CDR2 is FQNQEV (reference sequence). Unmatched junction bases numbered 6, after V lost 0 bases and J lost 11 bases. The CDR3: CASSLSRQGVVFF. The DNA read from the CDR3 is TGTGCCAGCAGTCTGTCACGGCAGGGGGTTGTCTTC.

Concerning this clone: Gene names follow the mouse nomenclature. The DNA read from the CDR3 is TGTGCCAGCAGCTTAGTTGGGAACTATGCTGAGCAGTTC. Translated: CASSLVGNYAEQF. The entire CDR3 protein is CASSLVGNYAEQFF. The chain recombines TRBV3 with TRBJ2-1; D call uncertain. The CDR3 is cut off 1 residue early in the read; its end comes from the germline J gene. V was clipped by 1 base and J by 1 base, with 5 bases between them. The CDR3 has 14 amino acids. CDR1 is SNHLY and CDR2 is FYNGKV in the germline V gene (reference sequence). The full variable domain, in which reference TRBV3 and TRBJ2-1 provide the parts outside the CDR3, is GPKVLQIPSHQIIDMGQMVTLNCDPVSNHLYFYWYKQILGQQMEFLVNFYNGKVMEKSKLFKDQFSVERPDGSYFTLKIQPTALEDSAVYFCASSLVGNYAEQFFGPGTRLTVL.

With regard to this clone: All gene names here are mouse names. Read data end 1 residue before the CDR3 end; the end is taken from the germline J gene. The rearrangement links TRBV22 to TRBJ2-7; no check of the table's D call, TRBD1, against the DNA was made. TRBV22 is a pseudogene locus. The CDR3 loop spans 12 amino acids. The CDR3 sequence is CASSEGQYEQYF. The DNA read from the CDR3 is TGTGCCAGCAGCGAGGGACAGTATGAACAGTAC.

Turning to this clone: Gene names refer to mouse genes. The read comes to an end 1 residue before the CDR3 does, leaving the germline J gene to fill in the end. This chain joins TRBV3 and TRBJ2-4; D might be TRBD2 (6 bases). The CDR3 is 16 residues long. From germline, CDR1 is SNHLY and CDR2 FYNGKV (reference sequence). V lost 2 bases, J lost 0 bases, and 12 bases lay in between. CDR3 in amino acids: CASSLRLGSSQNTLYF. CDR3 bases read: TGTGCCAGCAGCTTAAGGCTGGGGAGTAGTCAAAACACCTTGTAC. Drawing the rest from reference TRBV3 and TRBJ2-4, the complete variable domain is GPKVLQIPSHQIIDMGQMVTLNCDPVSNHLYFYWYKQILGQQMEFLVNFYNGKVMEKSKLFKDQFSVERPDGSYFTLKIQPTALEDSAVYFCASSLRLGSSQNTLYFGAGTRLSVL.

In the case of this clone: Genes here carry mouse names. From the germline J gene comes the end of the CDR3, since the read stops 1 residue before it. This chain connects TRBV4 to TRBJ2-4; D remains unclear. Germline-derived CDR1 and CDR2 are LGHDT and YNNKQL (reference sequence). The CDR3 has 13 amino acids. Trimming removed 3 bases from V and 2 bases from J, with 6 bases in between. The CDR3 protein is CASSYGLQNTLYF. The CDR3 bases that were read are TGTGCCAGCAGCTATGGGCTTCAAAACACCTTGTAC. Full variable domain (outside the CDR3, taken from reference TRBV4 and TRBJ2-4): ETAVFQTPNYHVTQVGNEVSFNCKQTLGHDTMYWYKQDSKKLLKIMFSYNNKQLIVNETVPRRFSPQSSDKAHLNLRIKSVEPEDSAVYLCASSYGLQNTLYFGAGTRLSVL.

In the case of this clone: Gene names denote mouse genes. The sequence runs out 1 residue before the end of the CDR3; the remainder is reconstructed from the germline J gene. This rearrangement joins TRBV19 to TRBJ2-2; 11 bases align to TRBD2. This CDR3 has 15 amino acids. Trimming cost V 6 bases and J 2 bases; bases outside gene matches: 3. Germline values: CDR1 FNHDT, CDR2 SITEND (reference sequence). This CDR3 is CASTRDWGNTGQLYF. The CDR3 bases that were read are TGTGCCAGCACCCGGGACTGGGGGAACACCGGGCAGCTCTAC.

Comments on this clone: These gene names are mouse names. The CDR3 is cut off 1 residue early in the read; its end comes from the germline J gene. The rearrangement links TRBV13-1 to TRBJ2-7; D gene unclear. CDR3 length: 13 residues. Trimming took 2 bases from V and 0 from J, leaving 6 bases between them. Germline lookup yields CDR1 NSHNY and CDR2 SYGAGN. The CDR3 is CASSEIDSYEQYF. The CDR3 bases that were read are TGTGCCAGCAGTGAGATAGACTCCTATGAACAGTAC.

Regarding this clone: Gene names and germline match the mouse. The CDR3 end is not reached by the read, which stops 1 residue before it; the germline J gene fills it in. The chain couples TRBV23 to TRBJ1-1; TRBD1 is taken as the D call from the table, unchecked against the DNA. The CDR3 has 13 residues. Germline assignment: CDR1 KGHTA and CDR2 FQNQQP. CDR3 bases read: TGCTCCAGCAGCCACAGGGGGGACACAGAAGTCTTC. Translating gives CSSSHRGDTEVF. The full CDR3 protein reads CSSSHRGDTEVFF. Together with reference TRBV23 and TRBJ1-1, the CDR3 gives the full variable domain: DAAVTQKPRYLIKMKGQEAEMKCIPEKGHTAVFWYQQKQSKELKFLIYFQNQQPLDQIDMVKERFSAVCPSSSLCSLGIRTCEAEDSALYLCSSSHRGDTEVFFGKGTRLTVV.

Concerning this clone: Gene names and germline match the mouse. The read gets to within 1 residue of the CDR3 end, and the germline J gene fills in the rest. V usage is TRBV19 and J usage is TRBJ2-5; D may match TRBD1 or TRBD2 (5 bases each). V was clipped by 4 bases and J by 4 bases, with 13 bases between them. Germline V gene lookup returns CDR1 FNHDT and CDR2 SITEND (reference sequence). There are 14 residues in the CDR3. The part of the CDR3 DNA that was read is TGTGCCAGCAGTTTGCGGGGCGGAAAAGACACCCAGTAC. Translation: CASSLRGGKDTQY. From start to end, the CDR3 is CASSLRGGKDTQYF.

For this clone: The genes and germline here are from mouse. The read falls 1 residue short of the CDR3 end, and the missing part is taken from the germline J gene. The chain is built from TRBV26 and TRBJ1-2; unclear D gene. The CDR3 is 15 residues long. Germline values: CDR1 KGHPV, CDR2 FQNQEV (reference sequence). V was cut by 0 bases and J by 0 bases, with 8 bases left in between. The CDR3 DNA, read in part, is TGTGCCAGCAGTCTGTCGACGGCAACAAACTCCGACTACACC. Protein: CASSLSTATNSDYT. The full CDR3 reads CASSLSTATNSDYTF.

Points on this clone: The genes are named according to mouse. The read is 1 residue too short to cover the CDR3 end, so that end is filled in from the germline J gene. This rearrangement joins TRBV23 to TRBJ1-1; the DNA was not compared with TRBD1, the D call given in the table. The CDR3 sequence is 11 residues long. The germline gives CDR1 KGHTA, CDR2 FQNQQP. This CDR3 is CSSSADREVFF. CDR3 DNA (partial): TGCTCCAGCAGTGCAGACAGAGAAGTCTTC. Drawing the rest from reference TRBV23 and TRBJ1-1, the complete variable domain is DAAVTQKPRYLIKMKGQEAEMKCIPEKGHTAVFWYQQKQSKELKFLIYFQNQQPLDQIDMVKERFSAVCPSSSLCSLGIRTCEAEDSALYLCSSSADREVFFGKGTRLTVV.

Details on this clone: Gene names are the mouse ones. The read ends 1 residue early relative to the CDR3; the germline J gene fills the gap. The chain is built from TRBV3 and TRBJ1-1; maybe TRBD1 (5 bases). CDR3 length: 13 residues. Germline V gene lookup returns CDR1 SNHLY and CDR2 FYNGKV (reference sequence). V was trimmed by 3 bases and J by 3 bases, leaving 8 bases between them. The CDR3 DNA, read in part, is TGTGCCAGCAGCTTCTACAGGTACACAGAAGTCTTC. Translated: CASSFYRYTEVF. The whole CDR3 protein is CASSFYRYTEVFF.

Concerning this clone itself: The genes and germline here are from mouse. The DNA read from the CDR3 is TGTGCCAGCAGTCTGTCGCCAGGGATAGATTCGCCCCTCTAC. Translated: CASSLSPGIDSPLY. The whole CDR3 reads CASSLSPGIDSPLYF. The chain is built from TRBV26 and TRBJ1-6; a possible D gene is TRBD1 (5 bases). Sequencing ends 1 residue short of the CDR3 end; the germline J gene provides the rest. TRBJ1-6 is an ORF, with its function uncertain. From germline, CDR1 is KGHPV and CDR2 FQNQEV (reference sequence). Deletions cut 0 bases from V and 8 bases from J, with 11 bases between. This CDR3 region has 15 residues.

This clone was seen a few times. Gene names and germline match the mouse. The sequenced fragment ends 1 residue before the CDR3 boundary, so the rest is inferred from the germline J gene. The chain uses TRBV23 and TRBJ2-1; TRBD2 was called by the table and not checked on the DNA. CDR3 size: 15 residues. CDR1 and CDR2 from the germline V gene are KGHTA and FQNQQP. CDR3 region: CSSSQSAGGGAEQFF. CDR3 bases read: TGCTCCAGCAGTCAATCGGCTGGGGGGGGTGCTGAGCAGTTC. The entire variable domain, with the rest obtained from reference TRBV23 and TRBJ2-1, is as follows: DAAVTQKPRYLIKMKGQEAEMKCIPEKGHTAVFWYQQKQSKELKFLIYFQNQQPLDQIDMVKERFSAVCPSSSLCSLGIRTCEAEDSALYLCSSSQSAGGGAEQFFGPGTRLTVL.

This clone was seen a handful of times. Each gene name is a mouse one. The read gets to within 1 residue of the CDR3 end, and the germline J gene fills in the rest. The chain links TRBV26 to TRBJ2-1, with 7 positions matching TRBD1. V lost 5 bases and J lost 4; bases outside the gene matches: 2. This CDR3 spans 13 amino acids. Germline V gene lookup returns CDR1 KGHPV and CDR2 FQNQEV (reference sequence). The covered CDR3 bases are TGTGCCAGCAGTTCACAGGGGTATGCTGAGCAGTTC. Its protein is CASSSQGYAEQF. The whole CDR3 protein is CASSSQGYAEQFF.

The sample holds one count of this clone. The listed genes are named as in mouse. The read comes to an end 1 residue before the CDR3 does, leaving the germline J gene to fill in the end. This chain connects TRBV16 to TRBJ2-5, with 7 positions matching TRBD2. CDR1 is SGHSA and CDR2 is FRNQAP in the germline V gene. The CDR3 contains 14 residues. V lost 0 bases to trimming and J lost 3 bases; unmatched junction nucleotides: 0. The CDR3 reads CASSLDGGQDTQYF. The sequenced CDR3 bases are TGTGCAAGCAGCTTAGATGGGGGGCAAGACACCCAGTAC.

Notes on this clone: Gene names follow the mouse nomenclature. The read ends 1 residue early relative to the CDR3; the germline J gene fills the gap. J is TRBJ2-7 and V is TRBV15; 8 positions match TRBD2. The CDR3 contains 14 residues. V was pared by 5 bases and J by 2 bases, with 5 bases of the junction left unmatched. Germline V gives CDR1 SGHND, CDR2 FRSKSL. CDR3 sequence: CASSPRTGPYEQYF. Partial CDR3 DNA: TGTGCCAGCAGTCCCCGGACTGGGCCCTATGAACAGTAC.

This clone has more than one count but fewer than ten. The listed genes are named as in mouse. The read comes to an end 1 residue before the CDR3 does, leaving the germline J gene to fill in the end. This chain joins TRBV23 and TRBJ2-1; the table assigns TRBD2, which was not confirmed against the DNA. The CDR3 runs 15 residues. The germline V gene encodes CDR1 KGHTA and CDR2 FQNQQP. The sequenced part of the CDR3 DNA is TGCTCCAGCAGTCAAAGGGACTGGGGGGTTGCTGAGCAGTTC. Its protein product is CSSSQRDWGVAEQF. The full CDR3 sequence reads CSSSQRDWGVAEQFF. Together with reference TRBV23 and TRBJ2-1, the CDR3 gives the full variable domain: DAAVTQKPRYLIKMKGQEAEMKCIPEKGHTAVFWYQQKQSKELKFLIYFQNQQPLDQIDMVKERFSAVCPSSSLCSLGIRTCEAEDSALYLCSSSQRDWGVAEQFFGPGTRLTVL.

This clone was seen a few times. Any gene name here is a mouse gene name. From the germline J gene comes the end of the CDR3, since the read stops 1 residue before it. V usage is TRBV23 and J usage is TRBJ1-4; TRBD1 is the table's D call and was not checked against the DNA. The CDR3 contains 13 residues. Germline loops: CDR1 KGHTA, CDR2 FQNQQP. The sequenced CDR3 bases are TGCTCCAGCAGGACAGGATACAACGAAAGATTATTT. It yields the protein CSSRTGYNERLF. The CDR3 as a whole reads CSSRTGYNERLFF.

This clone has only a few counts. Gene names are mouse gene names. The CDR3 end is not reached by the read, which stops 1 residue before it; the germline J gene fills it in. V gene TRBV15 combines with J gene TRBJ1-5; D gene ambiguous. The CDR3 extends over 12 amino acids. Germline V gene lookup returns CDR1 SGHND and CDR2 FRSKSL. Trimming removed 3 bases from V and 0 bases from J, with 0 bases in between. CDR3 protein: CASSFNNQAPLF. CDR3 DNA, as far as it was read: TGTGCCAGCAGTTTTAACAACCAGGCTCCGCTT.

A remark on this clone: Germline and genes: mouse. The observed sequence ends 1 residue before the CDR3 terminus, with the missing tail filled in from the germline J gene. The chain recombines TRBV26 with TRBJ1-3; TRBD1 matches 7 bases. The germline V gene encodes CDR1 KGHPV and CDR2 FQNQEV (reference sequence). V shed 4 bases, J shed 0 bases, and the junction held 3 bases outside the gene matches. The CDR3 sequence is 15 residues long. CDR3 bases read: TGTGCCAGCAGTCCGGGACAGAATTCTGGAAATACGCTCTAT. Protein product: CASSPGQNSGNTLY. The whole CDR3 reads CASSPGQNSGNTLYF.

In its sample, this clone was seen a few times. Germline and genes here are mouse. Coverage ceases 1 residue before the CDR3 finishes, and the germline J gene fills in the end. The same CDR3 also results from other DNA sequences found in this sample. V and J are TRBV26 and TRBJ2-1; no clear D gene. Trimming took 3 bases from V and 1 from J, leaving 4 bases between them. The CDR3 totals 13 residues. Germline V gives CDR1 KGHPV, CDR2 FQNQEV (reference sequence). Here the CDR3 reads CASSLSNYAEQFF. Partial CDR3 DNA: TGTGCCAGCAGTCTTTCGAACTATGCTGAGCAGTTC.

To note about this clone: Gene names are mouse gene names. The read comes to an end 1 residue before the CDR3 does, leaving the germline J gene to fill in the end. The rearrangement links TRBV1 to TRBJ2-5; D ambiguous. Germline values: CDR1 NSQYPW, CDR2 LRSPGD (reference sequence). Trimming removed 1 base at V and 0 bases at J, with 8 bases between. This CDR3 is 15 amino acids long. The CDR3 sequence: CTCSAVRVNQDTQYF. The sequenced CDR3 bases are TGCACCTGCAGTGCAGTCCGGGTTAACCAAGACACCCAGTAC.

As regards this clone: These gene names are mouse names. Read coverage stops 1 residue before the CDR3 terminus; the germline J gene supplies the remainder. The chain is built from TRBV26 and TRBJ2-3; a possible D gene is TRBD2 (6 bases). The germline V gene has CDR1 KGHPV and CDR2 FQNQEV (reference sequence). This CDR3 has 15 amino acids. Trimming left V 0 bases short and J 0 bases short, with 7 bases between. The part of the CDR3 DNA that was read is TGTGCCAGCAGTCTGTCGGGGGGTAGTGCAGAAACGCTGTAT. This codes for CASSLSGGSAETLY. The full CDR3 protein reads CASSLSGGSAETLYF.